The T cell receptor (beta chain) described here comes from a study of blood T cell repertoires in COVID-19. The germline V gene has CDR1 MDHEN and CDR2 SYDVKM. This CDR3 contains 14 residues. The trim removed 9 bases at V and 4 bases at J, leaving 8 bases unmatched. In the original processing: Cell counts per sample came from amplifying reference gene primers. TCRdb's table, derived via immunoSEQ multiplex PCR, lists solely in-frame clones and lacks some. For V, J and clone size, that table is used; D and trimming come from the DNA. The table shows 60,000 to 75,000 clones, with roughly 87% occurring only once.

The clonotype comes from a woman aged 45-65 years with COVID-19, enrolled during active disease. The V and J genes are TRBV28 and TRBJ1-5; 8 bases are shared with TRBD1. The material sequenced was peripheral blood. The CDR3 bases are TGTGCCAGTCTTTCACAGGGGGTAAATCAGCCCCAGCATTTT. Translation: CASLSQGVNQPQHF.